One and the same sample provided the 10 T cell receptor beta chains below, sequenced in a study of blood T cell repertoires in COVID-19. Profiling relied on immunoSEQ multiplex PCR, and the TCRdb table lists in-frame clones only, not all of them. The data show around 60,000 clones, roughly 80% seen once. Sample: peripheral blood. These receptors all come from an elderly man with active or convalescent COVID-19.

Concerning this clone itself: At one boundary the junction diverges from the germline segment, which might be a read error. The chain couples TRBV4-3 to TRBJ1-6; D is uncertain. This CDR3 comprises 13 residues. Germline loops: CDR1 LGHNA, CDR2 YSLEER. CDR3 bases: TGCGCCAGCAGCCAAGTAGAAGATTCATCCCTCCACTTT. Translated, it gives CASSQVEDSSLHF.

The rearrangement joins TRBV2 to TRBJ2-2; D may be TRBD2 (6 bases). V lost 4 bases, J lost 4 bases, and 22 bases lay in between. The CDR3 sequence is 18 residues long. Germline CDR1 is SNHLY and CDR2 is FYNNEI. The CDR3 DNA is TGTGCCAGCAGTGGGGGAGGCTCCACAGCCCCGACCACCGGGGAGCTGTTTTTT. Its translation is CASSGGGSTAPTTGELFF.

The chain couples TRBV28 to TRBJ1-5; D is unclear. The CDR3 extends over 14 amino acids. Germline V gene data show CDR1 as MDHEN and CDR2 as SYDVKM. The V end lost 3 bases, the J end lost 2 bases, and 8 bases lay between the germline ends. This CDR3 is CASSFVAGNQPQHF. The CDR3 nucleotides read TGTGCCAGCAGTTTTGTCGCGGGCAATCAGCCCCAGCATTTT.

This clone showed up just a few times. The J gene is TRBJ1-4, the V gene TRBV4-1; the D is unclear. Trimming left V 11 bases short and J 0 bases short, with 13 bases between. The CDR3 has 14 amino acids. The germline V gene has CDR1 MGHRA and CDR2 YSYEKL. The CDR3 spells CAARTDPTNEKLFF. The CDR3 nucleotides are TGCGCCGCTAGAACCGACCCAACTAATGAAAAACTGTTTTTT.

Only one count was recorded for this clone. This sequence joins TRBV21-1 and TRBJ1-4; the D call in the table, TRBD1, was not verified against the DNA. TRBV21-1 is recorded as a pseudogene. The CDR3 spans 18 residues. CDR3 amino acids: CASSKKMGTGQPNEKLFF. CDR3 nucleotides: TGTGCCAGCAGCAAAAAAATGGGAACAGGACAGCCTAATGAAAAACTGTTTTTT.

The CDR3 sequence: CSVQGAEKLFF. The CDR3 nucleotides are TGCAGCGTCCAGGGGGCGGAAAAACTGTTTTTT. The J gene is TRBJ1-4, the V gene TRBV29-1; 8 bases map to TRBD1. V lost 6 bases, J lost 8 bases, and 2 bases stayed unmatched. CDR3 size: 11 residues. Germline CDR1 is SQVTM and CDR2 is ANQGSEA.

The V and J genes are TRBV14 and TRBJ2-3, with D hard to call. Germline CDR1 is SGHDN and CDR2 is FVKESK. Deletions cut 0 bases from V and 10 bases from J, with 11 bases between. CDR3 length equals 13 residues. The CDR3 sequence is CASSQDLFVAQYF. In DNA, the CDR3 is TGTGCCAGCAGCCAAGATCTCTTTGTTGCGCAGTATTTT.

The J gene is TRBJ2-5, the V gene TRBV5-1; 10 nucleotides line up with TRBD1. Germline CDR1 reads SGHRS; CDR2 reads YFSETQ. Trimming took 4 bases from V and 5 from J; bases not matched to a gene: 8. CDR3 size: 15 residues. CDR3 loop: CASSPSTGGLETQYF. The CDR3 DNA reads TGCGCCAGCAGCCCATCGACAGGGGGCTTGGAGACCCAGTACTTC.

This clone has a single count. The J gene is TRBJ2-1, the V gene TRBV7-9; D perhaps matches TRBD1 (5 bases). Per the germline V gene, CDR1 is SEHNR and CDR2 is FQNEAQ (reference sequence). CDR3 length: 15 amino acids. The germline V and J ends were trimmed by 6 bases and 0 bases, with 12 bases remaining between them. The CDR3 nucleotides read TGTGCCAGCAGGATGACAGCTGGCTCCTACAATGAGCAGTTCTTC. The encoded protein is CASRMTAGSYNEQFF.

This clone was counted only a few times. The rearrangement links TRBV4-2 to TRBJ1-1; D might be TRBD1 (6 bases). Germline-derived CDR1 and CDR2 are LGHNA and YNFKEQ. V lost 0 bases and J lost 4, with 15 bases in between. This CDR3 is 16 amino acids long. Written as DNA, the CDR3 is TGTGCCAGCAGCCAAGACGGGGGGGCCCTGGGCACTGAAGCTTTCTTT. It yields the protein CASSQDGGALGTEAFF.